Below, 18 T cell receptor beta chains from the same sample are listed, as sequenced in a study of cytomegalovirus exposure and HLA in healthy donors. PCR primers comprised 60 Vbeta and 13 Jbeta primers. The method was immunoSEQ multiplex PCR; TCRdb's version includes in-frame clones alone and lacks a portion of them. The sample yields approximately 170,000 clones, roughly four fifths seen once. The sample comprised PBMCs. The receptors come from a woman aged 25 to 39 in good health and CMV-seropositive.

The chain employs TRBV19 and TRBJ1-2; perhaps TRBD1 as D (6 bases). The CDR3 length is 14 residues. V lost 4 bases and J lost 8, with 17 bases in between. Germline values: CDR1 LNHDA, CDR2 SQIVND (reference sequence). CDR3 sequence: CASSRLTGRTGYTF. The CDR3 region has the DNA TGTGCCAGTAGTAGGCTAACAGGGCGTACCGGCTACACCTTC. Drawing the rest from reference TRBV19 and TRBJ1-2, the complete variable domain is DGGITQSPKYLFRKEGQNVTLSCEQNLNHDAMYWYRQDPGQGLRLIYYSQIVNDFQKGDIAEGYSVSREKKESFPLTVTSAQKNPTAFYLCASSRLTGRTGYTFGSGTRLTVV.

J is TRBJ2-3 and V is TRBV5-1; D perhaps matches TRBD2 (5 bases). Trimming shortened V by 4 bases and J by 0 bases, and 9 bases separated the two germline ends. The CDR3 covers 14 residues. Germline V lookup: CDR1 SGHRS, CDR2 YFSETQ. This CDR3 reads CASSAWTSTDTQYF. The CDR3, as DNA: TGCGCCAGCAGCGCGTGGACTAGCACAGATACGCAGTATTTT.

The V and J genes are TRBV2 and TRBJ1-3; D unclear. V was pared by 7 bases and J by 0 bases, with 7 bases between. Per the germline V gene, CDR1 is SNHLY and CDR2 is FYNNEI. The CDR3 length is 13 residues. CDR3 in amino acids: CASTDNSGNTIYF. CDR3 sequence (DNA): TGTGCCAGCACCGACAACTCTGGAAACACCATATATTTT.

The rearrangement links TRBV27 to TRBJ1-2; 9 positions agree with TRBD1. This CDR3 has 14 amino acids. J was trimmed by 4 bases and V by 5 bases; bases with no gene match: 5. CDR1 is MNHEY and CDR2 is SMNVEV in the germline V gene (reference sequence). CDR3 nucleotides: TGTGCCAGCAGTCCGGACAGGGGCCGCTATGGCTACACCTTC. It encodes CASSPDRGRYGYTF.

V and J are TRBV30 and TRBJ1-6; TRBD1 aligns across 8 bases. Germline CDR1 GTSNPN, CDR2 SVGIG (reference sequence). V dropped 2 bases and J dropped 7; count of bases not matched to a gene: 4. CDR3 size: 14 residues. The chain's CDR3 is CAWSTTGDNSPLHF. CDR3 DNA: TGTGCCTGGAGTACGACAGGGGACAATTCACCCCTCCACTTT.

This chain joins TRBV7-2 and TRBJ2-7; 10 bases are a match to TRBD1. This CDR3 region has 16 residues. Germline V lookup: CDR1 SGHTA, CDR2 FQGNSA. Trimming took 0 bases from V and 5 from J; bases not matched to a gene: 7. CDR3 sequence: CASSLAPGTGVHEQYF. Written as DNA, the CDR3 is TGTGCCAGCAGCTTAGCCCCCGGGACAGGGGTACACGAGCAGTACTTC.

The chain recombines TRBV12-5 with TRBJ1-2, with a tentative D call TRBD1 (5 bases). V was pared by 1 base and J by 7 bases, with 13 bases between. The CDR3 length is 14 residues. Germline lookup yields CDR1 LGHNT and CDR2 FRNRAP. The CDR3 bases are TGTGCTAGTGGTTTGGGGCCAAGGGGTGGTGGCTACACCTTC. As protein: CASGLGPRGGGYTF.

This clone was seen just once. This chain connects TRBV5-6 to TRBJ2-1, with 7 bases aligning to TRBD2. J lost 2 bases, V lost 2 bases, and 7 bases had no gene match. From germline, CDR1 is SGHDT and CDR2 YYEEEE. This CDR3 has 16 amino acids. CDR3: CASSFGMGGTYNEQFF. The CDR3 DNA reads TGTGCCAGCAGCTTTGGTATGGGGGGGACCTACAATGAGCAGTTCTTC.

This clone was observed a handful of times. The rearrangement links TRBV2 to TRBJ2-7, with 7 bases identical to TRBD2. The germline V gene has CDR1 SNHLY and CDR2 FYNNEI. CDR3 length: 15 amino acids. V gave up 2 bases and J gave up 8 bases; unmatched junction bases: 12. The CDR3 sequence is CASSELERDAHQQYF. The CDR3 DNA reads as TGTGCCAGCAGTGAATTGGAGCGGGACGCCCACCAGCAGTACTTC.

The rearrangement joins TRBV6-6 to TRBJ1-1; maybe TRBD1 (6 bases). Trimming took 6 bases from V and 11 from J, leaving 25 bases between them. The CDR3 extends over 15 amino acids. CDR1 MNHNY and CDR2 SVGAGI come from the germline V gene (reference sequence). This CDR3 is CASRKQGSVSIAAFF. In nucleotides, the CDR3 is TGTGCCAGCAGAAAACAGGGAAGCGTCTCCATTGCGGCTTTCTTT.

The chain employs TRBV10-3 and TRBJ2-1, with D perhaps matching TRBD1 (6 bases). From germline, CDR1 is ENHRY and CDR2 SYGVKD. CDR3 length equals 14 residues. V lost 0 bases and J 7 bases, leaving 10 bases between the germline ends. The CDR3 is CAISESSGVNEQFF. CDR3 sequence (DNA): TGTGCCATCAGTGAGTCCTCAGGGGTAAATGAGCAGTTCTTC.

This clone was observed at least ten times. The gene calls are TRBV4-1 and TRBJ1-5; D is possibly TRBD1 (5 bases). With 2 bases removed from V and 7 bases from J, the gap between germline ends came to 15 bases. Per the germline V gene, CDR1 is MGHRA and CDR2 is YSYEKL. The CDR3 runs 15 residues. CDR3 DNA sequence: TGCGCCAGCAGCCAATTAGTGAGTGGGGGGCAGCCCCAGCATTTT. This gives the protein CASSQLVSGGQPQHF.

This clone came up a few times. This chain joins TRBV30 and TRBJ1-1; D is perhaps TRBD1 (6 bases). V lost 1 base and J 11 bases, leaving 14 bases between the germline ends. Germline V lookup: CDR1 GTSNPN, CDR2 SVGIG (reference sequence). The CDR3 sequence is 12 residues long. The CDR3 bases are TGTGCCTGGAGTGGAGCGGGGGCAACGGCTTTCTTT. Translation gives CAWSGAGATAFF.

The CDR3 loop reads CASSVQGSNQPQHF. In DNA form, the CDR3 reads TGTGCCAGCAGTGTACAGGGGAGCAATCAGCCCCAGCATTTT. The chain joins TRBV27 to TRBJ1-5; 7 bases are shared with TRBD1. The CDR3 has 14 residues. The J segment lost 1 base and the V segment lost 5 bases, leaving 2 bases of the junction unmatched. The germline gives CDR1 MNHEY, CDR2 SMNVEV (reference sequence).

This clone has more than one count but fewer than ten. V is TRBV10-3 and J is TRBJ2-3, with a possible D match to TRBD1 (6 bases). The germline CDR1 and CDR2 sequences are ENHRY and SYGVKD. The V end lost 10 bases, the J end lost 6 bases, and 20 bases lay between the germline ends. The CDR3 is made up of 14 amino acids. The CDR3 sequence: CATSHLGQSDTQYF. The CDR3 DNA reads TGTGCCACCTCCCACCTCGGACAGTCCGATACGCAGTATTTT.

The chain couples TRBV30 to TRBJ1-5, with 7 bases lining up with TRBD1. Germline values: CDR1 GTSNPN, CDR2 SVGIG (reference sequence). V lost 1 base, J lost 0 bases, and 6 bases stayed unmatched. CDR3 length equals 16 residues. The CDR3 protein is CAWSGTGLYSNQPQHF. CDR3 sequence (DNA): TGTGCCTGGAGTGGGACAGGATTGTATAGCAATCAGCCCCAGCATTTT.

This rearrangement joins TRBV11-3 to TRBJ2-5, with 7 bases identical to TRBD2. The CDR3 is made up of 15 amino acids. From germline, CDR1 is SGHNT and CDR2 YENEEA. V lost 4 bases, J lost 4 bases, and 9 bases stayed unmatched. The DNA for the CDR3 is TGTGCCAGCAGCTCGGGAGGTGGACGGGGAGAGACCCAGTACTTC. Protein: CASSSGGGRGETQYF.

Here the CDR3 DNA reads TGTGCCAGTTTAGACAGGTCCTCTGGAAACACCATATATTTT. It specifies CASLDRSSGNTIYF. The chain is built from TRBV28 and TRBJ1-3; tentative D call: TRBD1 (6 bases). The CDR3 is 14 residues long. Germline V gene data show CDR1 as MDHEN and CDR2 as SYDVKM. Trimming cost V 9 bases and J 0 bases, with 12 bases left between them.